This T cell receptor (beta chain) was sequenced for a study of early T cells in non-severe SARS-CoV-2 infection. Overall study context: Sequenced bulk RNA came from whole blood that was unsorted, and chains were unpaired.

Researchers tagged individual cDNA molecules with unique molecular identifiers. Using its own MiXCR run on the 5' RACE reads, TCRdb lists one record per CDR3 protein. The sample records around 80,000 distinct CDR3 sequences, about 13% being singletons. Study results and caveats: A preference for anti-spike CD8 responses marked VDJdb matching, which missed private and CD4 specificities.

This clonotype was detected only a few times. The antigen is undetermined. The origin of this receptor is an adult who was a healthcare worker with PCR-confirmed SARS-CoV-2 infection or an uninfected control (not recorded which). The sample taken for sequencing was whole blood.

The CDR3 sequence: CASSLDRGLEKLFF. CDR3 DNA: TGCGCCAGCAGCTTAGACAGGGGGCTAGAAAAACTGTTTTTT. The chain employs TRBV4-1 and TRBJ1-4; 10 bases are a match to TRBD1. The CDR3 loop spans 14 amino acids. With V trimmed by 5 bases and J by 8 bases, 5 bases remained unmatched. CDR1 and CDR2 from the germline V gene are MGHRA and YSYEKL.